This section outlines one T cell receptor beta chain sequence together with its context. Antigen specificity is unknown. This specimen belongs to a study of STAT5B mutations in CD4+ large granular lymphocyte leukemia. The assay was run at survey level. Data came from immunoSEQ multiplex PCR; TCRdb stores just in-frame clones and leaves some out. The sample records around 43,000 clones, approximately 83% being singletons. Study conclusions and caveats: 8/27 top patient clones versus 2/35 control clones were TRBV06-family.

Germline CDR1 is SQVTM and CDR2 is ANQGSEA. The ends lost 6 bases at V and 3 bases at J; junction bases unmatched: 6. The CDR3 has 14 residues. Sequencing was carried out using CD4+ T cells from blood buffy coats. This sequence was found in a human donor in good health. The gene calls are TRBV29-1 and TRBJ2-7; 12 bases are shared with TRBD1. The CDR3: CSVGTGGVFYEQYF. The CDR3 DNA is TGCAGCGTCGGGACAGGGGGCGTCTTCTACGAGCAGTACTTC.